Following are 2 T cell receptor beta chains from one sample sequenced in a study of T cell changes during pregnancy in multiple sclerosis. Sequenced by immunoSEQ multiplex PCR; TCRdb stores in-frame clones only, minus some. The sample lists 60,000 to 65,000 clones; more than 90% were seen once. Sequencing used peripheral blood, obtained in the second trimester of pregnancy. These receptor sequences come from a female donor with multiple sclerosis, enrolled in a pregnancy study.

The CDR3 DNA reads as TGTGCCAGCAGCTTGCAGGAGGGAGAGACCCAGTACTTC. As protein: CASSLQEGETQYF. This rearrangement joins TRBV5-8 to TRBJ2-5; a weak D match, TRBD2 (6 bases). The germline V gene has CDR1 SGHTS and CDR2 YDEGEE. Trimming cost V 1 base and J 4 bases, with 8 bases left between them. The CDR3 length is 13 residues.

The chain has TRBV7-9 and TRBJ2-5; TRBD1 matches 7 bases. The CDR3 totals 13 residues. Germline loops: CDR1 SEHNR, CDR2 FQNEAQ (reference sequence). Losses at the gene ends were 2 bases for V and 5 bases for J; bases not matched to a gene: 2. CDR3: CASSLQGVETQYF. The CDR3 DNA reads TGTGCCAGCAGCTTACAGGGGGTTGAGACCCAGTACTTC.